What follows describes a single T cell receptor (beta chain). This sample was taken from a study of blood T cell repertoires in COVID-19. The V gene's germline CDR1 is LGHDT and CDR2 YNNKEL (reference sequence). V was pared by 7 bases and J by 8 bases, with 8 bases of the junction left unmatched. The CDR3 is 14 residues long. Original handling: Amplification of reference gene primers provided the estimated nucleated cell counts. Assay used: immunoSEQ multiplex PCR; TCRdb lists only in-frame clones, some missing. V, J and clone size were drawn from that table, and D and trimming were deduced from the DNA. Here the sample spans 120,000 or so clones, around 90% being singletons.

The clonotype was recovered from a human donor in a cohort sampled during active COVID-19. The rearrangement joins TRBV3-1 (or the pseudogene TRBV3-2) to TRBJ2-2, with 9 bases identical to TRBD1. Sequenced sample: peripheral blood. In DNA, the CDR3 is TGTGCCAGCAACGAACACAGGGGGCCGGGGGAGCTGTTTTTT. Protein: CASNEHRGPGELFF.